This TCR beta chain comes out of a study of control samples from healthy donors and cancer patients. This CDR3 has 15 residues. From germline, CDR1 is LGHDT and CDR2 YNNKEL (reference sequence). V dropped 1 base and J dropped 5; count of bases not matched to a gene: 6. Sequencing used immunoSEQ multiplex PCR; TCRdb keeps in-frame clones, though not all of them. The sample lists about 28,000 clones, around 79% occurring once. Sequencing was performed on PBMCs. This chain joins TRBV3-1 (or the pseudogene TRBV3-2) and TRBJ2-7, with 9 nucleotides matching TRBD2. The TCR was taken from a man aged 55 to 70 with head and neck cancer. This CDR3 reads CASSQVDSGGHEQYF. The CDR3 nucleotides read TGTGCCAGCAGCCAAGTTGATAGCGGGGGCCACGAGCAGTACTTC.